These T cell receptor beta chains were read from a single sample in a study of blood T cell repertoires in COVID-19. Only in-frame clones appear in the TCRdb table, and some are missing; sequencing was by immunoSEQ multiplex PCR. The sample contains 65,000 to 90,000 clones, about 84% of which appear only once. Sample: peripheral blood. The receptors originated from a man between 45 and 60 years old with active COVID-19. CDR3s include the opening cysteine and the closing phenylalanine or tryptophan. The order of the fields is clone size, J gene, D gene, V gene, CDR3 DNA, CDR3 protein. D genes are given only for firm matches. Expanded clones get a size class; other rows say once, few or many, or leave the size out.

size: once; J: TRBJ2-7; D: .; V: TRBV7-2; DNA: TGTGCCAGCAGCTCCTACGGACAGGGAGGGGAGCAGTACTTC; CDR3: CASSSYGQGGEQYF
size: .; J: TRBJ1-1; D: .; V: TRBV5-1; DNA: TGCGCCAGCAGCCCCCTAGGGAGGAGTGAAGCTTTCTTT; CDR3: CASSPLGRSEAFF
size: .; J: TRBJ2-1; D: TRBD2; V: TRBV27; DNA: TGTGCCAGCAGTTTTACTAGCGGGAGCATCCGACAGGAGGAGCAGTTCTTC; CDR3: CASSFTSGSIRQEEQFF
size: .; J: TRBJ2-2; D: TRBD2; V: TRBV6-6; DNA: TGTGCCAGCAAAACTCCCGGGGGGGCTGACACCGGGGAGCTGTTTTTT; CDR3: CASKTPGGADTGELFF
size: few; J: TRBJ2-5; D: TRBD2; V: TRBV2; DNA: TGTGCCAGCAGTGAATTCCGGCGGGGGGCGACGAAAGAGACCCAGTACTTC; CDR3: CASSEFRRGATKETQYF
size: .; J: TRBJ2-7; D: .; V: TRBV6-6; DNA: TGTGCCAGCAGTTACCCTCCCTCGGAGGAGCAGTACTTC; CDR3: CASSYPPSEEQYF
size: .; J: TRBJ1-4; D: TRBD1; V: TRBV5-1; DNA: TGCGCCAGCAGCTTGACGGGCGGGACAGATAATGAAAAACTGTTTTTT; CDR3: CASSLTGGTDNEKLFF
size: .; J: TRBJ1-4; D: .; V: TRBV6-2/TRBV6-3; DNA: TGTGCCAGCAGTTACTCGTCGGGGGGAGATAGAAAACTGTTTTTT; CDR3: CASSYSSGGDRKLFF
size: .; J: TRBJ2-3; D: .; V: TRBV2; DNA: TGTGCCAGCAGTGGAAGCTACCCGGCGGGTAGCACAGATACGCAGTATTTT; CDR3: CASSGSYPAGSTDTQYF
size: .; J: TRBJ1-1; D: .; V: TRBV28; DNA: TGTGCCAGCAGTTCCCCGAGGTGGCAGGGAGGCACTGAAGCTTTCTTT; CDR3: CASSSPRWQGGTEAFF
size: .; J: TRBJ1-6; D: .; V: TRBV30; DNA: TGTGCCTGCCACCGGGGGGATTATAATTCACCCCTCCACTTT; CDR3: CACHRGDYNSPLHF
size: .; J: TRBJ1-1; D: .; V: TRBV19; DNA: TGTGCCAGTAGTATCCGGGGCACTGAAGCTTTCTTT; CDR3: CASSIRGTEAFF
size: .; J: TRBJ2-7; D: TRBD1; V: TRBV10-3; DNA: TGTGCCATCGGGACAGGGGACTACGAGCAGTACTTC; CDR3: CAIGTGDYEQYF
size: .; J: TRBJ2-3; D: .; V: TRBV9; DNA: TGTGCCGGGGGAACGGGGGAACGGGATACGCAGTATTTT; CDR3: CAGGTGERDTQYF
size: .; J: TRBJ1-1; D: .; V: TRBV19; DNA: TGTGCCAGTAGTATTGGGTTCCGAGGCCCTGAAGCTTTCTTT; CDR3: CASSIGFRGPEAFF
size: .; J: TRBJ2-3; D: TRBD2; V: TRBV10-3; DNA: TGTGCCACTTTGCCCGGGACTAGCGGCACAGATACGCAGTATTTT; CDR3: CATLPGTSGTDTQYF
size: .; J: TRBJ1-5; D: .; V: TRBV7-9; DNA: TGTGCCAGCAGCCCGATAGGGGGGGGAAATCAGCCCCAGCATTTT; CDR3: CASSPIGGGNQPQHF
size: .; J: TRBJ2-5; D: TRBD2; V: TRBV29-1; DNA: TGCAGCGCCCGAGGGGCGGGGGACCAAGAGACCCAGTACTTC; CDR3: CSARGAGDQETQYF
size: many; J: TRBJ2-2; D: TRBD1; V: TRBV2; DNA: TGTGCCAGCGAGGAGACAGGGTCGGCTAAGCTGTTTTTT; CDR3: CASEETGSAKLFF
size: .; J: TRBJ1-2; D: .; V: TRBV5-1; DNA: TGCGCCAGCAGCTTGACAGTTAACTATGGCTACACCTTC; CDR3: CASSLTVNYGYTF
size: once; J: TRBJ2-3; D: .; V: TRBV15; DNA: TGTGCCACCAGCAGGGCAAGCACAGATACGCAGTATTTT; CDR3: CATSRASTDTQYF
size: .; J: TRBJ1-5; D: TRBD1; V: TRBV4-2; DNA: TGTGCCAGCAGCCATGCTGAAGGACAGGGGGACCAGCCCCAGCATTTT; CDR3: CASSHAEGQGDQPQHF
size: once; J: TRBJ1-4; D: TRBD1; V: TRBV7-9; DNA: TGTGCCACATCGACCGGGACAGGGGGCCATCCTCGGGAAAAACTGTTTTTT; CDR3: CATSTGTGGHPREKLFF
size: once; J: TRBJ2-5; D: TRBD2; V: TRBV29-1; DNA: TGCAGCGTTGGCCAAGGGACTAGCGGACGGGGGGAGACCCAGTACTTC; CDR3: CSVGQGTSGRGETQYF
size: .; J: TRBJ1-2; D: TRBD1; V: TRBV5-1; DNA: TGCGCCAGCAGCCGTGGGACAGGGGGTTCCTATGGCTACACCTTC; CDR3: CASSRGTGGSYGYTF
size: .; J: TRBJ1-4; D: .; V: TRBV19; DNA: TGTGCCAGTAGTAGGCGGGATGTTAATGAAAAACTGTTTTTT; CDR3: CASSRRDVNEKLFF
size: .; J: TRBJ2-7; D: TRBD1; V: TRBV10-3; DNA: TGTGCCATCAGTGACCCGATCCGGGACAGGGGCTCCTACGAGCAGTACTTC; CDR3: CAISDPIRDRGSYEQYF
size: .; J: TRBJ2-5; D: TRBD1; V: TRBV7-8; DNA: TGTGCCAGCAGCTTAGCGCCCGGGACAGGGTCGCGAGAGACCCAGTACTTC; CDR3: CASSLAPGTGSRETQYF
size: .; J: TRBJ2-1; D: TRBD2; V: TRBV28; DNA: TGTGCCAGCAGTTTATGGGGGAGCGGGAGGGGGAATGAGCAGTTCTTC; CDR3: CASSLWGSGRGNEQFF
size: .; J: TRBJ2-5; D: .; V: TRBV7-3; DNA: TGTGCCAGCAGCTCCAAGACAGGACTTCAAGAGACCCAGTACTTC; CDR3: CASSSKTGLQETQYF
size: .; J: TRBJ2-3; D: .; V: TRBV11-2; DNA: TGTGCCAGCAGCTTAGTCGGGTATGAAGATACGCAGTATTTT; CDR3: CASSLVGYEDTQYF